This T cell receptor beta chain was documented in a study of cytotoxic CD8 clonotypes in ibrutinib-treated CLL. For the study at large: The patient breakdown showed 11 relapsed/refractory and more than 14 treatment-naive cases, with about 18 IGHV unmutated. Samples showed on average around 240,000 productive templates and roughly 90,000 productive rearrangements. Partial responses numbered around 24 and complete responses 2; after a median about 72 months, roughly 15 stayed remitted and 12 progressed.

The V end lost 2 bases, the J end lost 1 base, and 2 bases lay between the germline ends. There are 12 residues in the CDR3. Germline V gene lookup returns CDR1 SGHRS and CDR2 YFSETQ. Measured with immunoSEQ multiplex PCR; TCRdb has only the in-frame clones, and not every one. The table lists 80,000 to 95,000 clones, around 75% of them singletons, with 4.8% in the top ten. The gene calls are TRBV5-1 and TRBJ2-3; D gene uncertain. The material was PBMCs, obtained after 12 months of ibrutinib treatment. This sequence originates from a human donor with chronic lymphocytic leukemia. In nucleotides, the CDR3 is TGCGCCAGCAGCTTTGGCACAGATACGCAGTATTTT. Its protein product is CASSFGTDTQYF.